The sequence of this T cell receptor beta chain was determined in a study of beta chain features in type 1 diabetes. General study findings and limits: Relative to healthy donors, patients appeared to have naive, central memory and Treg TCRB repertoires that were more similar. Shorter TCRB CDR3s, moderately but significantly so, were found in Type 1 diabetes patients in all four CD4+ subsets. Insertion counts at VDJ junctions were lower in type 1 diabetes patients, who also showed more deletions there.

Sorting with CD45RO/CCR7/CD25/CD127/CD95/CD27 yielded naive, central memory, regulatory and stem-like memory CD4+ cells. Only a few counts were recorded for this clone. Its target is not known. Expressed TCRB transcripts were sequenced after all isolated RNA was converted to cDNA. The protocol was immunoSEQ multiplex PCR, while the TCRdb copy is restricted to in-frame clones and leaves out a portion. Among about 25,000 clones listed, under 70% were seen once. CDR1 is SGHRS and CDR2 is YFSETQ in the germline V gene. With 0 bases clipped from V and 1 base from J, the junction kept 3 bases outside the gene matches. This CDR3 is 16 amino acids long.

Input material: stem cell memory CD4+ T cells from blood. The sequence was collected from a woman in her 40s with type 1 diabetes. The rearrangement uses TRBV5-1 and TRBJ2-2, with TRBD1 matching 7 bases. The CDR3 DNA is TGCGCCAGCAGCTTGGATGCAGGGGGGAACACCGGGGAGCTGTTTTTT. Amino acid sequence: CASSLDAGGNTGELFF.